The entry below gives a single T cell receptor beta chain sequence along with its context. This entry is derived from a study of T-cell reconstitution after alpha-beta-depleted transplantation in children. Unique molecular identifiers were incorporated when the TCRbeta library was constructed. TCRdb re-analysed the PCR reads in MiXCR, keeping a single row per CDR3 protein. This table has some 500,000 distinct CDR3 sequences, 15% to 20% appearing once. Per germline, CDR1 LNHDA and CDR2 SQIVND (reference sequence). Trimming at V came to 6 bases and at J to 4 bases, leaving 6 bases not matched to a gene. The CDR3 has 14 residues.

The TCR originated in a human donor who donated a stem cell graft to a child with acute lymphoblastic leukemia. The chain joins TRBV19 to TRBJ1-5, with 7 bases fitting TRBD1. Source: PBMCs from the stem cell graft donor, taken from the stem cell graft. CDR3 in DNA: TGTGCCAGTAGCGCGGGGACAGAAAATCAGCCCCAGCATTTT. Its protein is CASSAGTENQPQHF.